The sequence of this T cell receptor beta chain was determined in a study of cytomegalovirus exposure and HLA in healthy donors. The CDR3 contains 17 residues. Losses at the gene ends were 5 bases for V and 1 base for J; bases not matched to a gene: 10. Germline lookup yields CDR1 LNHDA and CDR2 SQIVND (reference sequence). As concerns this clone: What it binds is not known.

General observations from the study: For most TCR beta V segments, an earlier analysis put the productive rate at about 87% or about 30% of the time. The listing of 150 or so TCR beta chains classed them as cytomegalovirus-associated.

Primers: 60 Vbeta forward and 13 Jbeta reverse. Sequencing used immunoSEQ multiplex PCR; TCRdb keeps in-frame clones, though not all of them. The sample includes fewer than 250,000 clones, more than 65% of them seen just once. This receptor was obtained from a man aged 35-49 years in good health and CMV-seropositive. The sequencing input was PBMCs. The genes are TRBV19 and TRBJ1-2, with 10 bases identical to TRBD1. CDR3 sequence reads: CASSPLSGTGVNYGYTF. The CDR3 nucleotides are TGTGCCAGTAGTCCACTTTCCGGGACAGGGGTTAACTATGGCTACACCTTC. The complete variable domain, with remaining parts taken from reference TRBV19 and TRBJ1-2, reads DGGITQSPKYLFRKEGQNVTLSCEQNLNHDAMYWYRQDPGQGLRLIYYSQIVNDFQKGDIAEGYSVSREKKESFPLTVTSAQKNPTAFYLCASSPLSGTGVNYGYTFGSGTRLTVV.